This T cell receptor beta chain was recovered during a study of cytomegalovirus exposure and HLA in healthy donors (dated by TCRdb to the late 2010s). Looking at the study overall: An earlier analysis of roughly 630 of the donors reported 276 Gb of sequence data and 100 million to 140 million unique TCR beta sequences from roughly 180 million T cells. Roughly 300 gigabases of sequencing data and tens of millions of unique TCR sequences made up an early release that covered roughly 670 HLA-typed donors. Of the roughly 400 genotyped donors, around 81% fell in the genetic ancestry cluster associated with self-reported Caucasian donors. The study aimed to test whether signatures of past pathogen exposure could be identified by cataloging public T cell receptors. The T cell repertoires of some 670 subjects were profiled by immunosequencing and related to cytomegalovirus serostatus. Besides the first cohort of about 730 subjects, a separate validation cohort made up of 120 different subjects was used. To predict cytomegalovirus infection status, the study brought together high-throughput TCR immunosequencing, statistical association of individual TCRs with disease status, and machine learning. A later analysis re-analyzed previously published TCR beta repertoires from 660 or so donors and added high-resolution HLA genotyping to study TCR occurrence patterns. Rather than using new phenotypic data, the later analysis identified candidate immune exposures from TCR beta sequences and from how often those sequences occurred across donors. An earlier analysis of approximately 580 of the donors used high-throughput TCR beta sequencing to judge whether each TCR beta V gene segment behaved as functional or pseudogenic. Donor age, sex, ethnicity and CMV serostatus were compiled alongside the repertoire data. A later genetic analysis took genome-wide SNP genotypes for about 55% of the roughly 670 donors and used that subset as a discovery cohort. Every discovery cohort repertoire had been produced on one sequencing platform. Both class I and class II loci were covered by HLA typing, at four-digit resolution. The number of donors typed differed by locus, with about 629-640 for A, B, C, DRB1 and DQB1, around 560 for DQA1, approximately 570 for DPA1, and around 450 for DPB1. Because of strong linkage in the cohort, 5 or 6 DR-DQ haplotypes were treated as single units for association and clustering. Among under 450 genotyped donors of the cohort, an average of roughly 240,000 unique TCR beta nucleotide sequences were sequenced per donor, roughly a sixth of them non-productive.

A word on this clone: It has no known antigen specificity. Base qualities are not recorded, but no much larger clone differs from it by a single base.

What the authors observed across the whole study: A cluster of highly shared sequence variants was judged likely to represent a technical artifact of the sequencing pipeline. Correlated functional status among segregating V segments might reflect linkage disequilibrium, but an unknown experimental factor could not be ruled out. Strong co-occurrence of HLA alleles, especially DR and DQ, made assigning TCR associations to individual alleles difficult. Broadly in line with IMGT annotations, most TCR beta V segments showed up in productive rearrangements about 87% or about 30% of the time in an earlier analysis of around 550 of the donors. CMV serostatus was the only immune exposure information available for the cohort. The authors suggested that the approach could potentially be extended to other disease states and immunological phenotypes. A later analysis associated about 16,000 TCR beta sequences with specific HLA alleles at a false discovery rate of 0.05. In a later genetic analysis, fewer N-insertions in productive TCRs were reported among donors in an Asian-associated ancestry cluster than the roughly 640-donor mean. According to a later analysis, TCR association rates differed among HLA loci, with DRB1 alleles showing the most associated TCRs and HLA-C alleles showing the fewest. A few of the identified cytomegalovirus-associated TCR beta chains were confirmed in vitro to be specific for cytomegalovirus antigens. A total of about 180 TCR beta chains were listed by the study as associated with cytomegalovirus. Cytomegalovirus status was reported to be diagnosed by the classifier with high specificity and sensitivity in both the original and validation cohorts. This cohort had only TCR beta chains sequenced, and the lack of alpha or paired-chain data limited which features could be detected. Most CMV-associated TCR beta chains appeared to be HLA-restricted in a later analysis, and the HLA associations seemed to be driven largely by CMV exposure. V-gene and J-gene trimming of TCR beta chains was associated with a missense DCLRE1C variant in a later genetic analysis, and the association was replicated in an independent cohort. Presence/absence analyses assumed roughly uniform sequencing depth across donors, an assumption that may not hold. The earlier analysis of 587 of the donors excluded roughly 16 rarely observed V segments, including chromosome 9 orphons, because counts were too low. Across donors, most TCR sequences were observed very rarely, whereas some public TCRs were present in many individuals. Because some donors lacked HLA typing at each locus, the association tests relied only on the typed subset. According to a later analysis, parvovirus B19, influenza, CMV and Epstein-Barr virus appeared linked to several top co-occurrence clusters. A further reported finding was that TCR beta sequences accurately predicted the HLA-A and HLA-B alleles for most subjects in the first cohort. A later analysis found that HLA-associated TCR beta chains were more clonally expanded and had lower generation probabilities than equally common non-associated chains.

The cohort was made up of about 670 healthy bone marrow donors. Cohort members were all nominally healthy when sampled, although unrecorded immune exposures were likely present. The donor was CMV seropositive and belonged to the group of 250 to 300 seropositive cohort members. A peripheral blood sample was provided by each donor, and peripheral blood mononuclear cells were used for TCR beta sequencing. Genomic DNA was extracted from the blood cell samples with the Qiagen DNeasy Blood Extraction Kit. Library preparation was by the immunoSEQ multiplex PCR assay. A mixture of 60 forward primers for TCR Vbeta segments and 13 reverse primers for TCR Jbeta segments was used in the multiplex PCR. A multiplex PCR assay on genomic DNA amplified the CDR3 region of rearranged TCR beta genes. The amplified TCR beta libraries were sequenced on the Illumina HiSeq System as 87-base-pair reads. Per the authors' processing: Across the roughly 640 repertoires, a later analysis counted tens of millions of unique TCR beta chains, approximately 12 million of which were shared by at least two donors. Raw reads were error-corrected and collapsed into unique sequences by a nearest-neighbor algorithm in which closely related sequences were merged to remove PCR and sequencing errors. Alignment of CDR3 sequences to IMGT reference sequences was used to assign V, D and J gene segments. For a sequence to be retained, a match of at least six nucleotides to both a V gene segment and a J gene segment was required. A rearrangement was called productive if the CDR3 had no stop codons and remained in frame with V and J, and every other rearrangement was called non-productive. CDR3 was defined according to IMGT convention as the region running from the second conserved V-encoded cysteine to the conserved J-encoded phenylalanine. Sequences without an unambiguous match to a single V gene segment were excluded from the earlier analysis of a few hundred of the donors. In an earlier analysis of a few hundred of the donors, V segments were called functional above 56.7% productive rearrangements and were called segregating when the between-donor standard deviation exceeded 5%. A statistical classification framework was built to diagnose cytomegalovirus status from the catalog of TCR beta chain sequences. A later analysis assigned V and J genes by comparing TCR nucleotide sequences with IMGT/GENE-DB human TR gene sequences. A later analysis assigned CDR3 sequences and most-parsimonious VDJ recombination scenarios with the TCRdist pipeline. In a later analysis, every TCR beta chain was defined by the combination of its CDR3 amino acid sequence and its V-gene family, and reads without a unique V-gene family were dropped. As a way to deal with suspected cross-contamination and a sequencing artifact, a later analysis dropped 450 to 600 nucleotide sequences that were highly shared and had low generation probability. In a later analysis, a clonal expansion index was calculated for each public chain from normalized within-repertoire ranks of inferred template counts. A later analysis computed generation probabilities with a VDJ recombination model fitted to out-of-frame rearrangements, and checked the results against IGoR. Hypergeometric tests were used in a later analysis to score TCR-TCR, TCR-HLA and TCR-CMV co-occurrence, with a repertoire-size bias correction applied to the TCR pairs. To estimate false discovery rates, a later analysis permuted the HLA or CMV assignments 20 times. In a later analysis, co-occurring TCRs were grouped using DBSCAN, and TCRdist sequence similarity was added for clustering within HLA-allele-positive subsets. Repertoires with fewer than 30,000 or more than 120,000 public chains were left out of co-occurrence clustering, as were about five repertoires with anomalous nucleotide sharing. The clones in this table, taken by TCRdb from immuneACCESS, are in-frame only. Not every clone is retained; where verified, under half of the shortfall comes from an unresolved V gene, and the cause of the rest is unknown. V, J and clone size are those of that table, while D and trimming were read from the DNA. Recorded for this sample are 200,000 to 300,000 clones; almost 85% of them occurred a single time. Clones ranked in the top ten supply roughly 2% of the sample.

This sequence originates from a woman in her 40s in good health and CMV-seropositive. The sequencing input was PBMCs.

In nucleotide form, the sequence is TGCAGCTATCGTGCGGGGGAAGGCTACACCTTC. This codes for CSYRAGEGYTF. The sequence joins TRBV29-1 to TRBJ1-2; a tentative D call is TRBD1 (5 bases match). V and J lose 8 bases and 8 bases, and a span of 15 bases separates them. From a lookup of the germline V gene, CDR1 and CDR2 are SQVTM and ANQGSEA. The CDR3 sequence holds 11 residues, the cysteine and phenylalanine included. This entry keeps only the CDR3 DNA: 33 bases, framed from base 1.